This T cell receptor (beta chain) derives from a study of cytomegalovirus exposure and HLA in healthy donors. Study-level results: In a later analysis, compared with equally common non-associated chains, HLA-associated beta chains were more expanded. A link between a missense DCLRE1C variant and TCR beta V- and J-gene trimming emerged from a later analysis.

13 Jbeta primers and 60 Vbeta primers were used for the PCR. Profiled with immunoSEQ multiplex PCR; TCRdb holds only in-frame clones, not every one. The sample data list some 130,000 clones. Regarding this clone: The target antigen is unknown.

V was trimmed by 7 bases and J by 6 bases, leaving 13 bases between them. This CDR3 contains 12 residues. Germline V gives CDR1 SGHTA, CDR2 FQGNSA. Material: PBMCs. The receptor comes from a man aged 18 to 30 in good health and CMV-seronegative. The chain has TRBV7-2 and TRBJ2-7, with a weak D call TRBD1 (6 bases). In DNA, the CDR3 is TGTGCCAGCAACACCGTGGGGGCCGAGCAGTACTTC. Amino acids: CASNTVGAEQYF.